These 20 T cell receptor beta chains came from one sample sequenced in a study of shared clonotypes between healthy human individuals. Clones were sequenced by immunoSEQ multiplex PCR, and TCRdb holds only the in-frame ones, with some missing. The table has fewer than 650,000 clones, about 80% seen once. The sample taken for sequencing was PBMCs. Source of these receptors: a woman aged 40 to 50 in good health. Some clones in this sample may be carry-over from other donors' samples.

This clone has only a few counts. The chain links TRBV25-1 to TRBJ2-7, with TRBD2 identical over 11 bases. Trimming cost V 5 bases and J 3 bases; bases outside gene matches: 6. Germline loops: CDR1 MGHDK, CDR2 SYGVNS. The CDR3 consists of 15 residues. CDR3 in amino acids: CASSTTSGDYYEQYF. CDR3 bases: TGTGCCAGCAGTACGACTAGCGGGGATTACTACGAGCAGTACTTC.

J is TRBJ2-1 and V is TRBV15; 7 nucleotides line up with TRBD2. The CDR3 length is 13 residues. Germline V gene sequence: CDR1 LNHNV, CDR2 YYDKDF (reference sequence). With 9 bases clipped from V and 4 bases from J, the junction kept 6 bases outside the gene matches. In nucleotides, the CDR3 is TGTGCCACTGAAGCGGGGAGATACAATGAGCAGTTCTTC. Translated: CATEAGRYNEQFF.

The chain employs TRBV10-3 and TRBJ2-5; D ambiguous. The germline V gene has CDR1 ENHRY and CDR2 SYGVKD. V lost 6 bases, J lost 5 bases, and 13 bases lay in between. The CDR3 extends over 13 amino acids. CDR3 sequence reads: CAISEGRSETQYF. As DNA, the CDR3 is TGTGCCATCAGCGAAGGGCGGAGCGAGACCCAGTACTTC.

This clone was seen a handful of times. The gene calls are TRBV6-5 and TRBJ1-1; possibly TRBD1 for D (6 bases). The CDR3 has 15 residues. The germline V gene has CDR1 MNHEY and CDR2 SVGAGI. Trimming took 6 bases from V and 8 from J, leaving 22 bases between them. The CDR3 DNA reads as TGTGCCAGCAGCCCCGCGGGGGGCGAAGAAGAAGAAGCTTTCTTT. Residues: CASSPAGGEEEEAFF.

The CDR3 nucleotides are TGTGCCAGCAGTCTGGACGGTGGGGCTGAAGCTTTCTTT. It translates to CASSLDGGAEAFF. This chain uses TRBV28 with TRBJ1-1; D gene ambiguous. CDR3 length: 13 amino acids. Between the trimmed V and J ends, which lost 5 bases and 6 bases, there was a span of 13 bases. Germline V gives CDR1 MDHEN, CDR2 SYDVKM.

This clone appeared a single time. J is TRBJ2-7 and V is TRBV30; 8 nucleotides match TRBD1. The CDR3 consists of 13 residues. The V segment lost 2 bases and the J segment 2 bases; nucleotides outside the gene matches: 2. Germline V gene sequence: CDR1 GTSNPN, CDR2 SVGIG (reference sequence). DNA of the CDR3: TGTGCCTGGAGTCTGGACAGGGCCTACGAGCAGTACTTC. It is translated as CAWSLDRAYEQYF.

The chain is built from TRBV28 and TRBJ2-1; a weak D match, TRBD2 (5 bases). This CDR3 spans 11 amino acids. Deletions cut 3 bases from V and 9 bases from J, with 6 bases between. CDR1 and CDR2 (germline): MDHEN, SYDVKM. CDR3 nucleotide sequence: TGTGCCAGCAGTTTCGGGATTGAGCAGTTCTTC. Protein: CASSFGIEQFF.

This chain uses TRBV9 with TRBJ1-4, with 8 nucleotides matching TRBD1. V was clipped by 4 bases and J by 0 bases; unmatched bases: 8. The CDR3 loop spans 17 amino acids. Germline V gene data show CDR1 as SGDLS and CDR2 as YYNGEE. CDR3 in amino acids: CASSPRQGLATNEKLFF. The CDR3 DNA follows: TGTGCCAGCAGCCCGCGACAGGGGCTTGCAACTAATGAAAAACTGTTTTTT.

V is TRBV29-1 and J is TRBJ2-5; D remains unclear. V dropped 7 bases and J dropped 5 bases, with 2 bases sitting between them. Germline values: CDR1 SQVTM, CDR2 ANQGSEA. This CDR3 is built from 8 residues. The DNA for the CDR3 is TGCAGCGCGGAGACCCAGTACTTC. The encoded protein is CSAETQYF.

The V call is TRBV9, the J call TRBJ2-2; perhaps D is TRBD1 or TRBD2 (5 bases each). V was trimmed by 0 bases and J by 6 bases, leaving 15 bases between them. The CDR3 sequence is 16 residues long. CDR1 is SGDLS, CDR2 YYNGEE, per germline. The DNA of the CDR3 is TGTGCCAGCAGCGTAGCATGGGGGAACGGGGCCGGGGAGCTGTTTTTT. Its protein is CASSVAWGNGAGELFF.

This clone appeared many times. The same CDR3 arises from other DNA sequences in this sample as well. This chain links TRBV5-1 with TRBJ1-2, with D unclear. The CDR3 has 13 residues. Germline CDR1 reads SGHRS; CDR2 reads YFSETQ. Trimming removed 1 base at V and 3 bases at J, with 7 bases between. The CDR3 loop is CASSLTGDYGYTF. DNA of the CDR3: TGCGCCAGCAGCTTGACGGGTGACTATGGCTACACCTTC.

This clone was found once. The rearrangement uses TRBV27 and TRBJ1-5; the match to TRBD1 covers 7 bases. The CDR3 extends over 14 amino acids. CDR1 is MNHEY and CDR2 is SMNVEV in the germline V gene (reference sequence). V dropped 6 bases and J dropped 6; count of bases not matched to a gene: 8. The CDR3 DNA is TGTGCCAGCAGCTCTAGACAGGGCGGTCAGCCCCAGCATTTT. It codes for CASSSRQGGQPQHF.

This chain joins TRBV28 and TRBJ1-2; weak D call: TRBD1 (6 bases). Germline CDR1 MDHEN, CDR2 SYDVKM. Trimming took 6 bases from V and 4 from J, leaving 15 bases between them. This CDR3 has 14 amino acids. The CDR3 reads CASSPPRRGYGYTF. The CDR3 region has the DNA TGTGCCAGCAGCCCACCCCGCAGGGGCTATGGCTACACCTTC.

V gene TRBV4-2 combines with J gene TRBJ2-2; 7 positions match TRBD1. The CDR3 runs 17 residues. Germline CDR1 LGHNA, CDR2 YNFKEQ. Unmatched junction bases numbered 8, after V lost 0 bases and J lost 4 bases. The CDR3 nucleotides are TGTGCCAGCAGCCAAGATCCCACAGGGGCGGGCACCGGGGAGCTGTTTTTT. Translation gives CASSQDPTGAGTGELFF.

The V call is TRBV20-1, the J call TRBJ1-1, with 8 nucleotides matching TRBD1. With 5 bases clipped from V and 11 bases from J, the junction kept 7 bases outside the gene matches. This CDR3 region has 11 residues. Germline V lookup: CDR1 DFQATT, CDR2 SNEGSKA (reference sequence). As DNA, the CDR3 is TGCAGTGCTTGGACAGGGAGTAGGGCTTTCTTT. It codes for CSAWTGSRAFF.

This sequence joins TRBV5-1 and TRBJ1-4; 8 bases line up with TRBD1. From germline, CDR1 is SGHRS and CDR2 YFSETQ. The CDR3 totals 18 residues. Germline trimming cut 0 bases from V and 0 bases from J; bases unmatched to any gene: 7. CDR3 nucleotides: TGCGCCAGCAGCTTGGGGCAGGGGGCGAATGCAACTAATGAAAAACTGTTTTTT. Encoded protein: CASSLGQGANATNEKLFF.

This clone was seen more than once but under ten times. The V call is TRBV10-1, the J call TRBJ1-5, with D hard to call. Germline-derived CDR1 and CDR2 are WNHNN and SYGVQD (reference sequence). This CDR3 contains 13 residues. V was cut by 8 bases and J by 0 bases, with 8 bases left in between. CDR3 sequence (DNA): TGCGCCAGCTCCCGGGATAGCAATCAGCCCCAGCATTTT. It is translated as CASSRDSNQPQHF.

The chain has TRBV27 and TRBJ2-6, with TRBD2 matching over 11 bases. The CDR3 has 19 residues. The V gene end was trimmed by 6 bases and the J gene end by 2 bases; junction bases not matched to a gene: 12. Per the germline V gene, CDR1 is MNHEY and CDR2 is SMNVEV (reference sequence). The CDR3 DNA reads TGTGCCAGCAGCCCGGGGTATAGCGGGAGGGCCCCTGGGGCCAACGTCCTGACTTTC. Protein: CASSPGYSGRAPGANVLTF.

This chain links TRBV2 with TRBJ2-1; 8 bases match TRBD2. With 8 bases clipped from V and 6 bases from J, the junction kept 12 bases outside the gene matches. The length of the CDR3 is 15 residues. Looked up from germline, CDR1 is SNHLY and CDR2 is FYNNEI. CDR3 in DNA: TGTGCCAGCTTTGGGAGCGGGAGTAAGAGCAATGAGCAGTTCTTC. Its translation: CASFGSGSKSNEQFF.

The chain combines TRBV5-1 with TRBJ2-7; D uncertain. V lost 4 bases to trimming and J lost 4 bases, with 18 bases between them. The CDR3 has 15 amino acids. Germline CDR1 is SGHRS and CDR2 is YFSETQ. CDR3 bases: TGCGCCAGCAGCCTCCCGGTAGGGTCCGCGTACGAGCAGTACTTC. This codes for CASSLPVGSAYEQYF. Full variable domain (remainder filled in from reference TRBV5-1 and TRBJ2-7): KAGVTQTPRYLIKTRGQQVTLSCSPISGHRSVSWYQQTPGQGLQFLFEYFSETQRNKGNFPGRFSGRQFSNSRSEMNVSTLELGDSALYLCASSLPVGSAYEQYFGPGTRLTVT.